These 9 T cell receptor beta chains originate from one sample sequenced in a study of cytomegalovirus exposure and HLA in healthy donors. Profiled with immunoSEQ multiplex PCR; TCRdb holds only in-frame clones, not every one. The table shows around 60,000 clones, with roughly nine tenths occurring only once. The sequencing input was PBMCs. These receptors were taken from a woman between 18 and 29 years old in good health and CMV-seronegative.

The rearrangement links TRBV7-8 to TRBJ1-5; 8 nucleotides line up with TRBD1. This CDR3 region has 15 residues. With V trimmed by 2 bases and J by 1 base, 1 base remained unmatched. Per the germline V gene, CDR1 is SGHVS and CDR2 is FQNEAQ. CDR3 sequence reads: CASSLRDRSNQPQHF. CDR3 bases: TGTGCCAGCAGCTTAAGGGACAGGAGCAATCAGCCCCAGCATTTT.

V is TRBV7-9 and J is TRBJ1-2; D is perhaps TRBD1 (6 bases). The CDR3 has 16 amino acids. V was pared by 1 base and J by 2 bases, with 14 bases between. Germline V gene sequence: CDR1 SEHNR, CDR2 FQNEAQ (reference sequence). The CDR3: CASSLGRGGLNYGYTF. In DNA form, the CDR3 reads TGTGCCAGCAGCTTAGGCAGGGGTGGGTTGAACTATGGCTACACCTTC.

The genes are TRBV11-2 and TRBJ2-1; 9 bases agree with TRBD2. The junction had 11 bases not matched to a gene; V was cut back by 1 base and J by 7 bases. CDR3 length: 17 amino acids. Germline CDR1 reads SGHAT; CDR2 reads FQNNGV. CDR3 loop: CASSLGLAGSQKNEQFF. In nucleotides, the CDR3 is TGTGCCAGCAGCTTAGGGCTAGCGGGGTCCCAAAAGAATGAGCAGTTCTTC. The whole variable domain, filled in from reference TRBV11-2 and TRBJ2-1, reads EAGVAQSPRYKIIEKRQSVAFWCNPISGHATLYWYQQILGQGPKLLIQFQNNGVVDDSQLPKDRFSAERLKGVDSTLKIQPAKLEDSAVYLCASSLGLAGSQKNEQFFGPGTRLTVL.

CDR3 sequence reads: CASSLRTTQETQYF. DNA for the CDR3: TGTGCCAGCAGCCTACGGACTACCCAAGAGACCCAGTACTTC. The chain recombines TRBV6-5 with TRBJ2-5, with D tentatively TRBD2 (6 bases). The CDR3 sequence is 14 residues long. Per germline, CDR1 MNHEY and CDR2 SVGAGI. Trimming left V 6 bases short and J 1 base short, with 12 bases between.

The chain recombines TRBV27 with TRBJ1-1; perhaps TRBD1 as D (5 bases). The CDR3 loop spans 14 amino acids. CDR1 is MNHEY and CDR2 is SMNVEV in the germline V gene (reference sequence). V lost 5 bases, J lost 2 bases, and 12 bases lay in between. Here the CDR3 DNA reads TGTGCCAGCAGTCCTATAGACAGAAACACTGAAGCTTTCTTT. As protein: CASSPIDRNTEAFF.

V gene TRBV15 combines with J gene TRBJ1-4; D is perhaps TRBD1 (5 bases). Trimming pared 3 bases from V and 4 bases from J, leaving 24 bases between. Germline loops: CDR1 LNHNV, CDR2 YYDKDF (reference sequence). This CDR3 has 19 residues. In DNA, the CDR3 is TGTGCCACCAGCAGTCCTGACGACAGCCCCTCTCCCTTTAATGAAAAACTGTTTTTT. Its translation is CATSSPDDSPSPFNEKLFF.

This CDR3 is CASSLGGGGQADTQYF. CDR3 nucleotide sequence: TGTGCCAGCAGCTTGGGGGGCGGGGGGCAGGCAGATACGCAGTATTTT. V and J are TRBV5-4 and TRBJ2-3; TRBD2 matches 8 bases. J gave up 4 bases and V 0 bases, and 7 bases lay outside the gene matches. CDR1 is SGHNT and CDR2 is YYREEE in the germline V gene (reference sequence). The CDR3 consists of 16 residues.

The sample holds one count of this clone. The rearrangement links TRBV18 to TRBJ1-1; 7 bases match TRBD1. The germline gives CDR1 KGHSH, CDR2 LQKENI. The CDR3 sequence is 15 residues long. V lost 5 bases to trimming and J lost 2 bases; unmatched junction nucleotides: 8. CDR3 bases: TGTGCCAGCTCATCCTCCGGGACAGTTAACACTGAAGCTTTCTTT. It translates to CASSSSGTVNTEAFF. Together with reference TRBV18 and TRBJ1-1, the CDR3 gives the full variable domain: NAGVMQNPRHLVRRRGQEARLRCSPMKGHSHVYWYRQLPEEGLKFMVYLQKENIIDESGMPKERFSAEFPKEGPSILRIQQVVRGDSAAYFCASSSSGTVNTEAFFGQGTRLTVV.

This clone was seen a single time. The chain couples TRBV7-2 to TRBJ2-7; tentative D call: TRBD1 (6 bases). This CDR3 spans 16 amino acids. V was shortened by 5 bases and J by 2 bases, with 19 bases between the two germline ends. CDR1 and CDR2 (germline): SGHTA, FQGNSA. The CDR3, as DNA: TGTGCCAGCAGCCGCTCTGGGGGCCGAACCCCCTACGAGCAGTACTTC. Its translation: CASSRSGGRTPYEQYF. The full variable domain, completed using reference TRBV7-2 and TRBJ2-7, is GAGVSQSPSNKVTEKGKDVELRCDPISGHTALYWYRQSLGQGLEFLIYFQGNSAPDKSGLPSDRFSAERTGGSVSTLTIQRTQQEDSAVYLCASSRSGGRTPYEQYFGPGTRLTVT.